This is a list of T cell receptor beta chains from one sample in a study of shared clonotypes between healthy human individuals. Profiling relied on immunoSEQ multiplex PCR, and the TCRdb table lists in-frame clones only, not all of them. Of about 1.5 million clones in the sample, 95% to 99% were seen once. The specimen was naive CD4+ T cells sorted from blood. The receptor source for this set is a man aged 25 to 45 in good health. Each CDR3 is given with its conserved first and last residue. Not all rows give a size; the values are once, few, many and, for expanded clones, a class.

clone_size	v_call	j_call	cdr3_aa
NA	TRBV6-6	TRBJ1-5	CASSHLGSQPQHF
NA	TRBV27	TRBJ2-7	CASSLGEAAGQGEQYF
NA	TRBV6-5	TRBJ1-2	CASRPYRGVYGYTF
NA	TRBV12-5	TRBJ1-1	CASGLRGPTTTEAFF
NA	TRBV4-1	TRBJ2-7	CASSHTGTGTEQYF
NA	TRBV5-4	TRBJ1-5	CASSLDGQNDQPQHF
once	TRBV27	TRBJ2-7	CASRGTDWSYEQYF
NA	TRBV11-3	TRBJ2-3	CASSLAAGQSPDTQYF
NA	TRBV5-4	TRBJ1-1	CASSHQGGNTEAFF
once	TRBV28	TRBJ2-1	CASTPGQGYEQFF
NA	TRBV7-2	TRBJ2-1	CASSLVYVNEQFF
NA	TRBV18	TRBJ1-1	CASSPRMAGANTEAFF
NA	TRBV6-5	TRBJ1-5	CASRATGGNQPQHF
once	TRBV10-3	TRBJ2-2	CAISDKAHTGELFF
NA	TRBV18	TRBJ2-5	CASSPLGAQETQYF
once	TRBV25-1	TRBJ1-2	CASSELGQYGYTF
NA	TRBV7-9	TRBJ2-3	CASSHRALTDTQYF
NA	TRBV5-1	TRBJ2-2	CASSQQGTNTGELFF
NA	TRBV28	TRBJ2-1	CASSFLWASSYNEQFF
NA	TRBV7-2	TRBJ2-3	CASSYTDTQYF
once	TRBV18	TRBJ2-7	CASSPASGRNYEQYF